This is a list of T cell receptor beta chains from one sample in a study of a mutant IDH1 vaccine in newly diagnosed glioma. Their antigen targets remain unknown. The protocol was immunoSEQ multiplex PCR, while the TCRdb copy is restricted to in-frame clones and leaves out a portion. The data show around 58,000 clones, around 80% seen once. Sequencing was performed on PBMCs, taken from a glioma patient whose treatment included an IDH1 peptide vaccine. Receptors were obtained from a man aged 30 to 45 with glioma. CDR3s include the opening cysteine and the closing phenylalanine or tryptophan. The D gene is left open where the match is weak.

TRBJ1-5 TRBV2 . CASSSGYGGQPQHF
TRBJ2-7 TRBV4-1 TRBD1 CASSLRQGYEQYF
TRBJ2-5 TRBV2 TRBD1 CASNRQGNQETQYF
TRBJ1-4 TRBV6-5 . CASSYSGHSYEELFF
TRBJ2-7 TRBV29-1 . CSVVGVGSYEQYF
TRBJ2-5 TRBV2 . CASRRGSSETQYF
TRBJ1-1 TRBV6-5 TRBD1 CASNKAGGRDTEAFF
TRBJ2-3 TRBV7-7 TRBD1 CASSPGGASTDTQYF
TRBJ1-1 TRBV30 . CAWSVGVTEAFF
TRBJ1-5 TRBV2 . CASGRAQPQHF
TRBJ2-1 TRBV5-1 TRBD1 CASIAGTGGIIEQFF
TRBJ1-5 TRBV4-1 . CASSQGQVVGNQPQHF
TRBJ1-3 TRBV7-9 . CASSSDRSGNTIYF
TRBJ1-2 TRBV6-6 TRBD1 CASSYGTAPNYGYTF
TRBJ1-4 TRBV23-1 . CASTKGNEKLFF
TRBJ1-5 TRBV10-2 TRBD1 CASRRGQGNQPQHF
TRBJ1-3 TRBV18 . CASSPKPFSSGNTIYF
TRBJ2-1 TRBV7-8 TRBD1 CASSSLTGGSYNEQFF
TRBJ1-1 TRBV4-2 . CASSLQGGDTEAFF
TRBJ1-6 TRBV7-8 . CASSRRRDNSPLHF
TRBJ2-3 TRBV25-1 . CASSHYWGDTQYF
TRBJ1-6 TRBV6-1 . CASTGSSYNSPLHF
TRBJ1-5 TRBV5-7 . CASTRSREKQPQHF
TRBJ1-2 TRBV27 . CASSGGAGLDGYTF
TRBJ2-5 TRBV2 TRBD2 CVSRMSGAGGHPETQYF
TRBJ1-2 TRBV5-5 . CASSLERQRDYTF
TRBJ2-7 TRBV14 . CASSQYQGNYEQYF
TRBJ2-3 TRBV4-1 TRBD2 CASSHIPGASGDTDTQYF
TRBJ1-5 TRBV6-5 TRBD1 CASSYQGVSQPQHF
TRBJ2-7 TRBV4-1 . CASSHHRDSYEQYF
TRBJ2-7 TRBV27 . CASSLISTSYEQYF
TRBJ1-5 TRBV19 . CASSSRGGGPNQPQHF
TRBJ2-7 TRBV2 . CASSEEGSGYEQYF
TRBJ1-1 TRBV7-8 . CASTSFAEAFF
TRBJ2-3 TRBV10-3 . CAIGQRTDTQYF
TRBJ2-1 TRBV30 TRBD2 CAWTGLAGGNEQFF
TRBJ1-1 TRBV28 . CASSLILRNTEAFF
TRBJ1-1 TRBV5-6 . CASAPAGRPTNTEAFF
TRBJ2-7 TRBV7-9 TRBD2 CASSLAAGENEQYF
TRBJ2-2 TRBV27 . CASSFRGFHTGELFF
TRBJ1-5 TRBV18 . CASSPPAGNQPQHF
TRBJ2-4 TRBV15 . CATSRALGSPKNIQYF
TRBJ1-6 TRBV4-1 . CASSPAEGSYNSPLHF
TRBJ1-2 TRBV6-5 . CASSKGDYGYTF
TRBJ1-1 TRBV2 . CASRGNTANTEAFF
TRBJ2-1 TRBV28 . CASSSLIYNEQFF
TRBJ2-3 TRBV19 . CASSTDGTDTQYF
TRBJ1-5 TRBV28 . CASSSRGPGSNQPQHF
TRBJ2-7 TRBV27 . CASRLQFQPQPYEQYF
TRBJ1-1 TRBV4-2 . CASSQAGTSNTEAFF
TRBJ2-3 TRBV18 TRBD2 CASSQQSSGGTDTQYF
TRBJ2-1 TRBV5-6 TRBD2 CASSPAPGGPLSYNEQFF
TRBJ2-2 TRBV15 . CATSRDLGGELFF
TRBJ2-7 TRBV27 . CASSLFPGSSYEQYF
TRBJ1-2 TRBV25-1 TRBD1 CASRPWDSWNYGYTF
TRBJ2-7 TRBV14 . CASSQFLNYPAGEQYF
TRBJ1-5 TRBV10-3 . CATRSGGSDQPQHF
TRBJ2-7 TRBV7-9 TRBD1 CASSHGTGGIYEQYF
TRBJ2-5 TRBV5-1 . CASSLAKKETQYF
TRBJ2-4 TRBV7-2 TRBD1 CASSLGTGLIAKNIQYF